This T cell receptor beta chain was sequenced for a study of monozygotic twins with cystic fibrosis. Generated by immunoSEQ multiplex PCR, the TCRdb table keeps only in-frame clones and is missing some. The sample lists some 8,900 clones, 97% to 99% occurring once. The CDR3 sequence is 14 residues long. V was pared by 1 base and J by 5 bases, with 15 bases between. CDR1 is GTSNPN, CDR2 SVGIG, per germline (reference sequence). The chain uses TRBV30 and TRBJ2-7, with D tentatively TRBD1 (6 bases). Input material: blood. This TCR came from a girl under 10 years old with cystic fibrosis. DNA of the CDR3: TGTGCCTGGAGTGGGGGGACAAATACCAACGAGCAGTACTTC. Its protein product is CAWSGGTNTNEQYF.